This T cell receptor (beta chain) is from a study of Ad26.COV2.S vaccination and SARS-CoV-2 variants. Assay: immunoSEQ multiplex PCR; the TCRdb copy retains only in-frame clones and omits some. The sample includes around 350,000 clones, about 92% of them seen just once. CDR3 length: 15 residues. V lost 5 bases, J lost 0 bases, and 11 bases lay in between. Germline V CDR1 and CDR2: SEHNR, FQNEAQ (reference sequence). This sequence originates from a human donor who had recovered from COVID-19. The V call is TRBV7-9, the J call TRBJ1-5; weak D call: TRBD1 (5 bases). The material sequenced was peripheral blood, taken after recovery from COVID-19. The CDR3 reads CASSPTEYSNQPQHF. In nucleotides, the CDR3 is TGTGCCAGCAGCCCGACAGAATATAGCAATCAGCCCCAGCATTTT.